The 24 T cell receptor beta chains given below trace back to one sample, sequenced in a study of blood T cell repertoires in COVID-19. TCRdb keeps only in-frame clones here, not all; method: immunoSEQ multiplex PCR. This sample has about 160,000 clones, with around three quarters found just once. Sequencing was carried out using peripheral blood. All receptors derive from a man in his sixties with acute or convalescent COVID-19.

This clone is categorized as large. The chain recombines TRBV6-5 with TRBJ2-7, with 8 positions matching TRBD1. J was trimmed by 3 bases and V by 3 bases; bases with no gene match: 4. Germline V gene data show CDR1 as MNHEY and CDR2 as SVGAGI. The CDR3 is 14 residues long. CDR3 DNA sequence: TGTGCCAGCAGTTATGGGGACAGGCTCTACGAGCAGTACTTC. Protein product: CASSYGDRLYEQYF.

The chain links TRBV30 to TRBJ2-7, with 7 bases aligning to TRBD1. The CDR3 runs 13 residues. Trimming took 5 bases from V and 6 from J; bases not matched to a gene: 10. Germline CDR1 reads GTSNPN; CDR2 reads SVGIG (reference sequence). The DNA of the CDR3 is TGTGCCTGGGATGCAGGGGGAGAAAGCGAGCAGTACTTC. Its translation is CAWDAGGESEQYF.

CDR3 sequence reads: CATSRVEGDYGYTF. The CDR3, as DNA: TGTGCCACCAGCAGAGTAGAAGGAGACTATGGCTACACCTTC. The chain combines TRBV15 with TRBJ1-2, with D unclear. Germline V CDR1 and CDR2: LNHNV, YYDKDF (reference sequence). The CDR3 runs to 14 residues. V lost 1 base and J lost 3, with 9 bases in between.

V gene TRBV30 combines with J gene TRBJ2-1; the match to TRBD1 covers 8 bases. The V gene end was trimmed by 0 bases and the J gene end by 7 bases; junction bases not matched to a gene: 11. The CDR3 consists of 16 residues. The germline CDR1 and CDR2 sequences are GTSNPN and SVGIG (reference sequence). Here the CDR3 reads CAWSVRRQGSGNEQFF. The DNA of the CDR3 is TGTGCCTGGAGTGTACGGCGACAGGGGAGTGGGAATGAGCAGTTCTTC.

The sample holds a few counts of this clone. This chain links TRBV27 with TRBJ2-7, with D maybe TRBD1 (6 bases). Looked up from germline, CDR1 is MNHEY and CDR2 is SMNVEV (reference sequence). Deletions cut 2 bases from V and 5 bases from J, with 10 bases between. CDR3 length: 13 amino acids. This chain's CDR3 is CASSLQGSNEQYF. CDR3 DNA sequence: TGTGCCAGCAGTTTACAGGGGTCTAACGAGCAGTACTTC.

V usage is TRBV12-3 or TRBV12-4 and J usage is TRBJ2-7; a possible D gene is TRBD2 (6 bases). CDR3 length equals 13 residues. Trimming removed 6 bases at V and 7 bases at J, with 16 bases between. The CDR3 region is CASRPAAGWEQYF. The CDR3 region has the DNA TGTGCCAGCAGACCCGCCGCGGGGTGGGAGCAGTACTTC.

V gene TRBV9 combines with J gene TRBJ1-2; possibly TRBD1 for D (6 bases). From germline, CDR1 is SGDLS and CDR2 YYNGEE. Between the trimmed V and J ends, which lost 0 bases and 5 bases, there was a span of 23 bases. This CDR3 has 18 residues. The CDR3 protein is CASSVAGGPGAPSYGYTF. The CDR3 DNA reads TGTGCCAGCAGCGTAGCCGGTGGGCCAGGGGCCCCGTCGTATGGCTACACCTTC.

DNA for the CDR3: TGTGCCAGCAGTGGGGGGGTTCAGCCCCAGCATTTT. Protein sequence: CASSGGVQPQHF. The V and J genes are TRBV2 and TRBJ1-5; tentatively, D is TRBD1 (5 bases). Germline lookup yields CDR1 SNHLY and CDR2 FYNNEI. V was clipped by 4 bases and J by 6 bases, with 7 bases between them. The CDR3 runs 12 residues.

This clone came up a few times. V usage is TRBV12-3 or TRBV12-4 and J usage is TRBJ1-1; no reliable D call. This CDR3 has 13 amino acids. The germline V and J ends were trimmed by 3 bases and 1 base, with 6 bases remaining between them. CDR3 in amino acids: CASSFSGNTEAFF. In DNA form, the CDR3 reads TGTGCCAGCAGTTTCTCAGGGAACACTGAAGCTTTCTTT.

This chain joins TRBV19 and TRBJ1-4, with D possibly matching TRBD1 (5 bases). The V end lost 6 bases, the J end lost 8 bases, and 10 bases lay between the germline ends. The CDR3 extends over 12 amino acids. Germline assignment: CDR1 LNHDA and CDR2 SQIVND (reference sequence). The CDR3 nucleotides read TGTGCCAGTAGAACAGGTGGGGAAAAACTGTTTTTT. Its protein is CASRTGGEKLFF.

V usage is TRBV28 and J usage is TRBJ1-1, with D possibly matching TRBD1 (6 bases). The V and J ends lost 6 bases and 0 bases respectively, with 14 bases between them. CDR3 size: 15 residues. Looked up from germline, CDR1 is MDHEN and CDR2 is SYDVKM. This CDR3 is CASSPRDRLNTEAFF. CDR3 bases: TGTGCCAGCAGCCCGAGAGACAGGTTGAACACTGAAGCTTTCTTT.

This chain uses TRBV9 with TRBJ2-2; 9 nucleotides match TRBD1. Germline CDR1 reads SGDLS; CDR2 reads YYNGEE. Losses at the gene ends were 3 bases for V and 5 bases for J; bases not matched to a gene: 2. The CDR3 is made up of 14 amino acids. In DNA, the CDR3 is TGTGCCAGCAGCGCGACAGGGGGGACCGGGGAGCTGTTTTTT. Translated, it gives CASSATGGTGELFF.

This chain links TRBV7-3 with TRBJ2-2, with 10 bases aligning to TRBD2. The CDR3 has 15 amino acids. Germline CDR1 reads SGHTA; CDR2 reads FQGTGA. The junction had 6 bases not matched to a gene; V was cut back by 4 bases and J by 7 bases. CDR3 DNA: TGTGCCAGCAGCTATCTAGCGGGGGCTGGCGGGGAGCTGTTTTTT. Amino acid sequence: CASSYLAGAGGELFF.

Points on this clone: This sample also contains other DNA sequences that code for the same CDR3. CDR3 DNA sequence: TGTGCCAGCAACCAACGAGGTCCAGGGCGGGAGACCCAGTACTTC. It is translated as CASNQRGPGRETQYF. The chain employs TRBV11-2 and TRBJ2-5; perhaps TRBD1 as D (5 bases). CDR3 size: 15 residues. Trimming took off 7 bases at V and 5 bases at J, with 20 bases between the two ends. CDR1 and CDR2 (germline): SGHAT, FQNNGV. Combining the CDR3 with reference TRBV11-2 and TRBJ2-5 gives the whole variable domain EAGVAQSPRYKIIEKRQSVAFWCNPISGHATLYWYQQILGQGPKLLIQFQNNGVVDDSQLPKDRFSAERLKGVDSTLKIQPAKLEDSAVYLCASNQRGPGRETQYFGPGTRLLVL.

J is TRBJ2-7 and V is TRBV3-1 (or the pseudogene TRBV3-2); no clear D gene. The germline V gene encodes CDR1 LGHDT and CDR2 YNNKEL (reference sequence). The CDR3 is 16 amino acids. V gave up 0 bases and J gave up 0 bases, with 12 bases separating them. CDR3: CASSQDLSSVSYEQYF. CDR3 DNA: TGTGCCAGCAGCCAAGATCTGTCGTCGGTCTCCTACGAGCAGTACTTC.

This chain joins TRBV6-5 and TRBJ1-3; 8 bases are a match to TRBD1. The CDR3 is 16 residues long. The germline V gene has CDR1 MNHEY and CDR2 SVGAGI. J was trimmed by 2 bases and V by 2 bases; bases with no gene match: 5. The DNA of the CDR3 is TGTGCCAGCAGTTACCTACAGGGGGGTCCTGGAAACACCATATATTTT. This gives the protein CASSYLQGGPGNTIYF.

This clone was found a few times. The CDR3 is CASNLAQVNTEAFF. CDR3 nucleotide sequence: TGTGCCAGCAACTTAGCACAGGTGAACACTGAAGCTTTCTTT. The chain employs TRBV2 and TRBJ1-1; TRBD1 might be the D (5 bases). The CDR3 loop spans 14 amino acids. Trimming took off 7 bases at V and 0 bases at J, with 12 bases between the two ends. The V gene's germline CDR1 is SNHLY and CDR2 FYNNEI.

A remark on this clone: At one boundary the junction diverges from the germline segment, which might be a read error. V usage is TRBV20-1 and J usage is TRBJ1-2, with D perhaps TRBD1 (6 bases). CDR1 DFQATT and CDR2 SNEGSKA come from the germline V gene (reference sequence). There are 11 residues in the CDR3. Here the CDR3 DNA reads TGCAGTGCCAGAGGTACAGGGGGCTACACCTTC. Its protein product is CSARGTGGYTF.

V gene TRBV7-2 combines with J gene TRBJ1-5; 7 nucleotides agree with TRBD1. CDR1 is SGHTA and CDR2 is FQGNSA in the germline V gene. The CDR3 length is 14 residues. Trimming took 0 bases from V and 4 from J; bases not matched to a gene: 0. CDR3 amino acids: CASSLATGNQPQHF. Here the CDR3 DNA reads TGTGCCAGCAGCTTAGCGACAGGGAATCAGCCCCAGCATTTT.

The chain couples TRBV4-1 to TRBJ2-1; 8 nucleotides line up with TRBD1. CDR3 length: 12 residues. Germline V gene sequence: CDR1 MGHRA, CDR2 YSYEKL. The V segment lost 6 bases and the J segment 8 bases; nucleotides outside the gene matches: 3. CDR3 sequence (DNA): TGCGCCAGCAGTCTGACAGGGGATGAGCAGTTCTTC. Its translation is CASSLTGDEQFF.

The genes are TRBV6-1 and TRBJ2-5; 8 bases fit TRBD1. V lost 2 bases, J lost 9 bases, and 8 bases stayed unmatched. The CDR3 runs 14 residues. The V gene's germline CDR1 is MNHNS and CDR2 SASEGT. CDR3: CASSEQGGQVAQYF. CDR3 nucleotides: TGTGCCAGCAGTGAACAGGGGGGACAGGTCGCCCAGTACTTC.

The CDR3: CASSLGQVDTQYF. The CDR3 coding sequence is TGTGCCAGCAGCTTAGGCCAGGTAGATACGCAGTATTTT. The rearrangement joins TRBV11-2 to TRBJ2-3; D gene uncertain. The ends were cut back, 1 base at V and 5 bases at J, with 7 bases in the middle. Germline-derived CDR1 and CDR2 are SGHAT and FQNNGV. CDR3 length: 13 residues. Variable domain in full (rest from reference TRBV11-2 and TRBJ2-3): EAGVAQSPRYKIIEKRQSVAFWCNPISGHATLYWYQQILGQGPKLLIQFQNNGVVDDSQLPKDRFSAERLKGVDSTLKIQPAKLEDSAVYLCASSLGQVDTQYFGPGTRLTVL.

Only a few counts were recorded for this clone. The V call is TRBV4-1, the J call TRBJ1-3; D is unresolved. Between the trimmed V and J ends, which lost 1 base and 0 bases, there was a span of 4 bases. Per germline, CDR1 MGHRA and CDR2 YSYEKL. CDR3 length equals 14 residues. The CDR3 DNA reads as TGCGCCAGCAGCCAAGCAGGCTCTGGAAACACCATATATTTT. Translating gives CASSQAGSGNTIYF.

DNA for the CDR3: TGCGCCAGCAGCTTCTTAGACAGGGCCGTCCAAGAGACCCAGTACTTC. Protein sequence: CASSFLDRAVQETQYF. V gene TRBV5-1 combines with J gene TRBJ2-5; 7 nucleotides align to TRBD1. This CDR3 has 16 residues. The J segment lost 1 base and the V segment lost 2 bases, leaving 8 bases of the junction unmatched. Per the germline V gene, CDR1 is SGHRS and CDR2 is YFSETQ.